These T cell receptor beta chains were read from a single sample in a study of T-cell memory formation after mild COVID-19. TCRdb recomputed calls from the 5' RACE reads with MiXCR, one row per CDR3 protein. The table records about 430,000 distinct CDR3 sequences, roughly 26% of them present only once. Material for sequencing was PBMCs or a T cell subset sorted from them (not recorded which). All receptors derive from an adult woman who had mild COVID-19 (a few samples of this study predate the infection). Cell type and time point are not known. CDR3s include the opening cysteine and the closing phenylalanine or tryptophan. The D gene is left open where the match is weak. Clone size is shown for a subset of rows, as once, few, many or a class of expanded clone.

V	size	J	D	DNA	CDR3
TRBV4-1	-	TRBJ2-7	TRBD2	TGCGCCAGCAGCCAAGCCGCAGCGGGGGTCACCTCCTACGAGCAGTACTTC	CASSQAAAGVTSYEQYF
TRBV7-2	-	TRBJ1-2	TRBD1	TGTGCCAGCAGCTTCACAGGGGGCAGCTATGGCTACACCTTC	CASSFTGGSYGYTF
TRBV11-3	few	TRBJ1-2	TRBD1	TGTGCCAGCAGCCCAAGCAGGGGGTATGGCTACACCTTC	CASSPSRGYGYTF
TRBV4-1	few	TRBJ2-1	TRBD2	TGCGCCAGCAGCCAACGTGTGGCGGGGGGGGAGCAGTTCTTC	CASSQRVAGGEQFF
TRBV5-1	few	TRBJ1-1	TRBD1	TGCGCCAGCAGCGGCGGGACAGGGAACACTGAAGCTTTCTTT	CASSGGTGNTEAFF
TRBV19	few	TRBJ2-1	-	TGTGCCAGTAGTATAGGACAGTACAATGAGCAGTTCTTC	CASSIGQYNEQFF
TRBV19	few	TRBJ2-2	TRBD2	TGTGCCAGTAGCCGAAGCGGGAGTGTCACCGGGGAGCTGTTTTTT	CASSRSGSVTGELFF
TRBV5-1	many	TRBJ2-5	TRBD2	TGCGCCAGCAGCTTGTTTAGCGGGCAAGAGACCCAGTACTTC	CASSLFSGQETQYF
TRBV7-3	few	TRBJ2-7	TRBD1	TGTGCCAGCAGCAAGACAGGGGCCAACTACGAGCAGTACTTC	CASSKTGANYEQYF
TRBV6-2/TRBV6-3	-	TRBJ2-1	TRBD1	TGTGCCAGCAGTAACCTGGACAGGGGGTATGCGGCCTACAATGAGCAGTTCTTC	CASSNLDRGYAAYNEQFF
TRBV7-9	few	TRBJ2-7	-	TGTGCCAGCAGCTTGGTGACAGGACGGGTCGAGCAGTACTTC	CASSLVTGRVEQYF
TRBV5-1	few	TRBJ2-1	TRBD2	TGCGCCAGCAGCTTAGAGCGGGATAGCTCCTACAATGAGCAGTTCTTC	CASSLERDSSYNEQFF
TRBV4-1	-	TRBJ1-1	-	TGCGCCAGCAGCCAAAGGGCCGGCGAGACCACTGAAGCTTTCTTT	CASSQRAGETTEAFF
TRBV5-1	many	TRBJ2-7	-	TGCGCCAGCAGCTTGGAACAGGGAAGGAGGCAGTACTTC	CASSLEQGRRQYF
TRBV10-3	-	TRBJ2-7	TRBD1	TGTGCCATCAGCGACAGGGGTACTTCGTACGAGCAGTACTTC	CAISDRGTSYEQYF
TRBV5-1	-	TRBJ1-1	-	TGCGCCAGCAGCTTGTACGATAGGAACACTGAAGCTTTCTTT	CASSLYDRNTEAFF
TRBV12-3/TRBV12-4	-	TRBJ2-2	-	TGTGCCAGCAGTTTAGCTGGACAAGCGAACACCGGGGAGCTGTTTTTT	CASSLAGQANTGELFF
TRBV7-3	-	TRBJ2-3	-	TGTGCCAGCAGCCCTAGCGATCGAGATACGCAGTATTTT	CASSPSDRDTQYF
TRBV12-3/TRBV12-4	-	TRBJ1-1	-	TGTGCCAGCAGTTTTGGACCAAGCGGCACTGAAGCTTTCTTT	CASSFGPSGTEAFF
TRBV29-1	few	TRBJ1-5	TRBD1	TGCAGCGTCGCACAGGGGCCTGACAATCAGCCCCAGCATTTT	CSVAQGPDNQPQHF
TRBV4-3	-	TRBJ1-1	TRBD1	TGCGCCAGCAGCCAAGAATCTTGGACAGGGGGCTCGGTATTTGCTTTCTTT	CASSQESWTGGSVFAFF
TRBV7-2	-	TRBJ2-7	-	TGTGCCAGCAGCTTAGCGGGGGGCGCCAGCACCCAGTACTTC	CASSLAGGASTQYF
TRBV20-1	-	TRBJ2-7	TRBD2	TGCAGTGCTAGAGTGGCGGGGGCCTACGAGCAGTACTTC	CSARVAGAYEQYF
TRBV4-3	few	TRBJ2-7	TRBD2	TGCGCCAGCAGCCAAGCTAGCGGCTACGAGCAGTACTTC	CASSQASGYEQYF
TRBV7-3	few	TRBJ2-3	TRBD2	TGTGCCAGCAGCGTGGGACTAGCGGTCACAGATACGCAGTATTTT	CASSVGLAVTDTQYF
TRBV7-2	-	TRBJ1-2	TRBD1	TGTGCCAGCAGCTTACCAGGGGGAGGCTACACCTTC	CASSLPGGGYTF